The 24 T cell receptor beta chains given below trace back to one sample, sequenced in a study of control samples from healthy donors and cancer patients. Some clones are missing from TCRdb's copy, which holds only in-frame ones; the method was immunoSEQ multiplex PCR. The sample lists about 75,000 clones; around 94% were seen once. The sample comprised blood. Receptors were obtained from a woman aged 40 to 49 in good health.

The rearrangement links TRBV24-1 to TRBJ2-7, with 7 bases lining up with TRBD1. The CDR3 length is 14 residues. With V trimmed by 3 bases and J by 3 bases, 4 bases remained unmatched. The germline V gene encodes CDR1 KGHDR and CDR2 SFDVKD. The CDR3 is CATSDTRQGYEQYF. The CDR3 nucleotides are TGTGCCACCAGTGATACTCGACAGGGCTACGAGCAGTACTTC.

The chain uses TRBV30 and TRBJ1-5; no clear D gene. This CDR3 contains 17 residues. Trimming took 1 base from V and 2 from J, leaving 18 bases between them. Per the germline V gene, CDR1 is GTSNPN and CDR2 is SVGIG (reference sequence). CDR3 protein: CAWSGLDGLQGNQPQHF. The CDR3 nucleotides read TGTGCCTGGAGTGGGTTGGACGGTCTCCAGGGCAATCAGCCCCAGCATTTT.

For the CDR3, the DNA is TGCGCCAGCAGCCTTTTTGGCGATGGCTACACCTTC. This codes for CASSLFGDGYTF. The genes are TRBV5-1 and TRBJ1-2, with D hard to call. The V and J ends lost 4 bases and 6 bases respectively, with 10 bases between them. The CDR3 loop spans 12 amino acids. Germline values: CDR1 SGHRS, CDR2 YFSETQ.

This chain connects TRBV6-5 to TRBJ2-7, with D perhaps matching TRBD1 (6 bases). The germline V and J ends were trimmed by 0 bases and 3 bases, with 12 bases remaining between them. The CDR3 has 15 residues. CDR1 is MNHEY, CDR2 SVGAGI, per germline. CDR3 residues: CASSYSKQGSYEQYF. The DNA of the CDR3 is TGTGCCAGCAGTTACTCGAAACAGGGTAGCTACGAGCAGTACTTC.

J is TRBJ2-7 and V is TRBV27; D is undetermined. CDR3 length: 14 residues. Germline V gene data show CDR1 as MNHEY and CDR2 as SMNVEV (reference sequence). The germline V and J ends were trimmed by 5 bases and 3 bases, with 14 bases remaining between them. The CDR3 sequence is CASSRTPANYEQYF. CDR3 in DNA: TGTGCCAGCAGTCGCACACCGGCCAACTACGAGCAGTACTTC.

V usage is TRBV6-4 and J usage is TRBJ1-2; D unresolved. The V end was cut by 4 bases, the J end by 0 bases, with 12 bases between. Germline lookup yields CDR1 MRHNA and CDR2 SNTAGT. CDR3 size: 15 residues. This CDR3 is CASSAAHSTNYGYTF. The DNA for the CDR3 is TGTGCCAGCAGTGCCGCCCACAGCACTAACTATGGCTACACCTTC.

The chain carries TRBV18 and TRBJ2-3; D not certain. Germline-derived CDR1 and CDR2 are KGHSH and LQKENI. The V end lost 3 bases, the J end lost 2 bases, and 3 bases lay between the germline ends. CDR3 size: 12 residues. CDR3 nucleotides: TGTGCCAGCTCACCCCCCACAGATACGCAGTATTTT. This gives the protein CASSPPTDTQYF. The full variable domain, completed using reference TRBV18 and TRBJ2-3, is NAGVMQNPRHLVRRRGQEARLRCSPMKGHSHVYWYRQLPEEGLKFMVYLQKENIIDESGMPKERFSAEFPKEGPSILRIQQVVRGDSAAYFCASSPPTDTQYFGPGTRLTVL.

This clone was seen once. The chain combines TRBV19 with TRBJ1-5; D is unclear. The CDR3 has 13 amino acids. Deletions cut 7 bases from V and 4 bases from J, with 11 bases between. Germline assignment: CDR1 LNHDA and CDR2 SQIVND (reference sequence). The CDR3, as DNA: TGTGCCAGTATTTCGGGTTGGAATCAGCCCCAGCATTTT. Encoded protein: CASISGWNQPQHF.

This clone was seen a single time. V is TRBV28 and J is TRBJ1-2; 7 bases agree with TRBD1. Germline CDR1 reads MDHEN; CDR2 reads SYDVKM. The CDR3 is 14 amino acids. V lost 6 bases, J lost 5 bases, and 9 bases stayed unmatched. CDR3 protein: CASSEQGPDYGYTF. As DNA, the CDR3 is TGTGCCAGCAGCGAACAGGGGCCCGATTATGGCTACACCTTC.

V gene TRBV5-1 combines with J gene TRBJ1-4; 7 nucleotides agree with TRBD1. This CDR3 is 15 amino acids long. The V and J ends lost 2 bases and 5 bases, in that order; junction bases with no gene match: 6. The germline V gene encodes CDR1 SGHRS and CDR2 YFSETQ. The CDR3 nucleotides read TGCGCCAGCAGCTTTACCGGGACAGTGAATGAAAAACTGTTTTTT. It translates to CASSFTGTVNEKLFF.

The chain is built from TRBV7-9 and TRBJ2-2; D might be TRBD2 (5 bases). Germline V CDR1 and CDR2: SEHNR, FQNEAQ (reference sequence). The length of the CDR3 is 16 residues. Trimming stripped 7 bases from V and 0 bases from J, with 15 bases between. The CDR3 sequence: CASTPGSIANTGELFF. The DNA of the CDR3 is TGTGCCAGCACCCCGGGGTCCATCGCGAACACCGGGGAGCTGTTTTTT. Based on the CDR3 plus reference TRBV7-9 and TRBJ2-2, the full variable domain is DTGVSQNPRHKITKRGQNVTFRCDPISEHNRLYWYRQTLGQGPEFLTYFQNEAQLEKSRLLSDRFSAERPKGSFSTLEIQRTEQGDSAMYLCASTPGSIANTGELFFGEGSRLTVL.

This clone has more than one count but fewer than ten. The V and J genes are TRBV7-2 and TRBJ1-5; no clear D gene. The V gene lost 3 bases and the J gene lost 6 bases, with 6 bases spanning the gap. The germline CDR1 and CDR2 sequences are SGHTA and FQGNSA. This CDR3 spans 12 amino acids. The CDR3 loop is CASSLGSQPQHF. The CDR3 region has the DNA TGTGCCAGCAGCTTGGGTTCTCAGCCCCAGCATTTT.

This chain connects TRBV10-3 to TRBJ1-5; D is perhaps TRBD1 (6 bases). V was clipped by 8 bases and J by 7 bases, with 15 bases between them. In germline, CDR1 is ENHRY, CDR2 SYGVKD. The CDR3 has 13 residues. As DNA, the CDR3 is TGTGCCATCGGCTGGGACACCCTCCAGCCCCAGCATTTT. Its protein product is CAIGWDTLQPQHF.

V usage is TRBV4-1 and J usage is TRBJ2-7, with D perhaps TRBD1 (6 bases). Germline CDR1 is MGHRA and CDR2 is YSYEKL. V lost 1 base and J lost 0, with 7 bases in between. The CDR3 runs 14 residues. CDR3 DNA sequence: TGCGCCAGCAGCCAAGGGACAGTCTCCTACGAGCAGTACTTC. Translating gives CASSQGTVSYEQYF.

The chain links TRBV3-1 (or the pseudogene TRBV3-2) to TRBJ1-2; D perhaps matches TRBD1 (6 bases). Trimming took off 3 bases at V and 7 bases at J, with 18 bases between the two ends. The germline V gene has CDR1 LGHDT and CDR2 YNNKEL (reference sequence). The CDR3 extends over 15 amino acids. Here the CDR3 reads CASSQDYREDGGYTF. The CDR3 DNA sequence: TGTGCCAGCAGCCAGGATTACAGGGAAGACGGTGGCTACACCTTC.

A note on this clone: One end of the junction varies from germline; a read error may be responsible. The CDR3 bases are TGTGCCAGCAGTTTAGGACTAGCGACTGCCTCCTTC. Amino acids: CASSLGLATASF. The chain joins TRBV12-3 or TRBV12-4 to TRBJ2-7; 8 bases line up with TRBD2. The CDR3 runs 12 residues.

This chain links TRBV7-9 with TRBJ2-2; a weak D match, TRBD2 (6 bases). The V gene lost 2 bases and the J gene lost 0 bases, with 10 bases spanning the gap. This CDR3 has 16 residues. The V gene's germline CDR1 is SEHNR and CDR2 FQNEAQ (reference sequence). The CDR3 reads CASSLWRGSNTGELFF. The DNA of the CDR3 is TGTGCCAGCAGCTTATGGAGGGGCTCGAACACCGGGGAGCTGTTTTTT. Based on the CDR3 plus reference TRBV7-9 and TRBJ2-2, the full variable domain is DTGVSQNPRHKITKRGQNVTFRCDPISEHNRLYWYRQTLGQGPEFLTYFQNEAQLEKSRLLSDRFSAERPKGSFSTLEIQRTEQGDSAMYLCASSLWRGSNTGELFFGEGSRLTVL.

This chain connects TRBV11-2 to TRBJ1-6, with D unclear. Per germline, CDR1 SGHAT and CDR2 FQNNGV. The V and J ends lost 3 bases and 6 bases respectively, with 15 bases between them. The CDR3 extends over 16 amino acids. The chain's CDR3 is CASSFDGAGINSPLHF. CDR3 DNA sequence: TGTGCCAGCAGCTTTGACGGAGCCGGCATTAATTCACCCCTCCACTTT.

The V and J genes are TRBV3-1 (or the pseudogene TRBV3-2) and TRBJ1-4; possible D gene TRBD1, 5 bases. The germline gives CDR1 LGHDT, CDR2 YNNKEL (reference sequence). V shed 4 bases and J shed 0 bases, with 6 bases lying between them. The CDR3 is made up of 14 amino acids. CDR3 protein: CASSPGATNEKLFF. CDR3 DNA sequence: TGTGCCAGCAGCCCGGGGGCAACTAATGAAAAACTGTTTTTT.

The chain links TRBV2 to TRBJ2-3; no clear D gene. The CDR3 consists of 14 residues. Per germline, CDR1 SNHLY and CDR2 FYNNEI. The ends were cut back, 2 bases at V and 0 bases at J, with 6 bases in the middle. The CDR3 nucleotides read TGTGCCAGCAGTGAATGGCAGAGCACAGATACGCAGTATTTT. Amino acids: CASSEWQSTDTQYF.

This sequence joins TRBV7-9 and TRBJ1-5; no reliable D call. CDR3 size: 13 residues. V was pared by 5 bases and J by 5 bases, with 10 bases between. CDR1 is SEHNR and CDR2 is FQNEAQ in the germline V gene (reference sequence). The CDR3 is CASSPISDQPQHF. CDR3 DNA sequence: TGTGCCAGCAGCCCAATTAGTGATCAGCCCCAGCATTTT. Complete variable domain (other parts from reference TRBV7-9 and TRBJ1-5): DTGVSQNPRHKITKRGQNVTFRCDPISEHNRLYWYRQTLGQGPEFLTYFQNEAQLEKSRLLSDRFSAERPKGSFSTLEIQRTEQGDSAMYLCASSPISDQPQHFGDGTRLSIL.

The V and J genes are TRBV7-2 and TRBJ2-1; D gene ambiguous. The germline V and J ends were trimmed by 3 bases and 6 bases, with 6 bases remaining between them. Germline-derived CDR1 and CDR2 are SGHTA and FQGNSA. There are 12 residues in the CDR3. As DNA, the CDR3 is TGTGCCAGCAGCTTCCCGGGCAATGAGCAGTTCTTC. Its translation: CASSFPGNEQFF.

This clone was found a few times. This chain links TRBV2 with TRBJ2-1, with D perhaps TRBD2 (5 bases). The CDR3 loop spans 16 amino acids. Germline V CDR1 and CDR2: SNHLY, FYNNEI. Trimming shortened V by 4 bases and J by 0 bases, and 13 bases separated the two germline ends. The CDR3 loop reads CASSVSGSSSYNEQFF. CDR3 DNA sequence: TGTGCCAGCAGTGTCAGCGGCTCGAGCTCCTACAATGAGCAGTTCTTC.

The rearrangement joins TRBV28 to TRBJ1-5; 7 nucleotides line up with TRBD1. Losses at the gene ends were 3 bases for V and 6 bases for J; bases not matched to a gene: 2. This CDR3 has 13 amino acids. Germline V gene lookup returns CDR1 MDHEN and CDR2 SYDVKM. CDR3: CASSFAGGQPQHF. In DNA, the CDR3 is TGTGCCAGCAGTTTTGCAGGGGGTCAGCCCCAGCATTTT.